This TCR beta chain was sequenced for a study of cytomegalovirus exposure and HLA in healthy donors. Broader study findings: Productive rates of about 90% or about 30% were seen for most TCR beta V segments in an earlier analysis.

The study ran its PCR with 60 Vbeta and 13 Jbeta primers. TCRdb's copy holds only in-frame clones and misses some; the assay was immunoSEQ multiplex PCR. The sample yields approximately 130,000 clones, about four fifths seen once. To note about this clone: As yet, its antigen is unknown.

CDR1 is MDHEN and CDR2 is SYDVKM in the germline V gene. The CDR3 covers 15 residues. V was clipped by 5 bases and J by 6 bases, with 20 bases between them. The receptor was isolated from a man aged 25 to 40 in good health and CMV-seronegative. The sample taken for sequencing was PBMCs. The chain joins TRBV28 to TRBJ2-7; no firm D call. The CDR3 sequence: CASSHASSGAGEQYF. Here the CDR3 DNA reads TGTGCCAGCAGTCATGCTAGTAGTGGAGCCGGCGAGCAGTACTTC.